The T cell receptor (beta chain) under discussion was sequenced for a study of cytomegalovirus exposure and HLA in healthy donors (dated by TCRdb to about 2017). About the study as a whole: An earlier analysis of roughly 610 of the donors reported under 300 Gb of sequence data and 117 million unique TCR beta sequences obtained from about 179 million T cells. The genetic ancestry cluster associated with self-reported Caucasian donors included around four fifths of the roughly 400 genotyped donors. To decide whether each TCR beta V gene segment behaved as functional or pseudogenic, an earlier analysis of some 540 of the donors relied on high-throughput TCR beta sequencing. Among some 400 genotyped donors of the cohort, an average of roughly 230,000 unique TCR beta nucleotide sequences was sequenced per donor, of which about 19% were non-productive. Donor age, sex, ethnicity and CMV serostatus were compiled alongside the repertoire data. Four to six DR-DQ haplotypes were handled as single units for association and clustering, since linkage in the cohort was strong. A later genetic analysis took genome-wide SNP genotypes for about 65% of the 666 donors and used that subset as a discovery cohort. The study combined high-throughput TCR immunosequencing, statistical association of individual TCRs with disease status, and machine learning to predict cytomegalovirus infection status. Every repertoire in the discovery cohort had been generated on one and the same sequencing platform. The T cell repertoires of 666 subjects were profiled by immunosequencing and related to cytomegalovirus serostatus. A later analysis re-examined previously published TCR beta repertoires from several hundred donors and added high-resolution HLA genotyping to investigate patterns of TCR occurrence. Class I and class II HLA loci were covered by the typing at four-digit resolution. Approximately 310 gigabases of sequencing data and 70 million to 100 million unique TCR sequences were included in an early release covering over 600 HLA-typed donors. In addition to the first cohort of about 650 subjects, a separate validation cohort of 130 or so different subjects was used. Typing coverage differed by locus: A, B, C, DRB1 and DQB1 were typed in about 629-640 donors, DQA1 in 522, DPA1 in approximately 600, and DPB1 in just under 480. The study was designed to test whether signatures of past pathogen exposure could be identified by cataloging public T cell receptors. The later analysis used no new phenotypic data to find candidate immune exposures, relying instead on TCR beta sequences and their occurrence across donors. Points the paper makes about the study in general: Roughly uniform sequencing depth across donors was assumed in presence/absence analyses, although this assumption may not hold. According to a later analysis, TCR association rates differed among HLA loci, with DRB1 alleles showing the most associated TCRs and HLA-C alleles showing the fewest. For the cohort, immune exposure information was limited to CMV serostatus. Because HLA typing was missing for some donors at each locus, association tests included only the typed subset. A group of highly shared sequence variants was considered likely to be a technical artifact of the sequencing pipeline. According to a later analysis, most CMV-associated TCR beta chains appeared to be HLA-restricted, and the HLA associations seemed to be driven largely by CMV exposure. Because counts were too low, fewer than 20 rarely observed V segments, including chromosome 9 orphons, were excluded from the earlier analysis of 587 of the donors. In an earlier analysis of approximately 590 of the donors, most TCR beta V segments appeared in productive rearrangements about 87% or about 30% of the time, broadly matching IMGT annotations. Strong co-occurrence of HLA alleles, especially DR and DQ, made assigning TCR associations to individual alleles difficult. At a false discovery rate of 0.05, a later analysis linked fewer than 20,000 TCR beta sequences to specific HLA alleles. A later analysis found that HLA-associated TCR beta chains were more clonally expanded and had lower generation probabilities than equally common non-associated chains. The 87-base-pair reads could not distinguish some IMGT-functional V segments, including TRBV6-2 and TRBV6-3, so those segments were excluded. In this cohort, only TCR beta chains were sequenced, and detectable features were limited by the absence of alpha or paired-chain data. Three of the identified cytomegalovirus-associated TCR beta chains were confirmed in vitro to be specific for cytomegalovirus antigens. An association between a missense DCLRE1C variant and V-gene and J-gene trimming of TCR beta chains was found in a later genetic analysis and replicated in an independent cohort. The study gave a list of some 150 TCR beta chains associated with cytomegalovirus. Linkage disequilibrium might explain the correlated functional status among segregating V segments, but an unknown experimental factor could not be excluded. In a later analysis, several top co-occurrence clusters were reported to appear linked to parvovirus B19, influenza, CMV and Epstein-Barr virus. The authors suggested that the approach could potentially be extended to other disease states and immunological phenotypes. A further reported finding was that TCR beta sequences accurately predicted the HLA-A and HLA-B alleles for most subjects in the first cohort. While some public TCRs were present in many individuals, most TCR sequences turned up only very rarely across donors. According to a later genetic analysis, donors in an Asian-associated ancestry cluster had fewer N-insertions in productive TCRs than the approximately 670-donor mean. The classifier was reported to diagnose cytomegalovirus status with high specificity and sensitivity in both the original cohort and the validation cohort.

The cohort comprised hundreds of healthy bone marrow donors. Cohort members were all nominally healthy when sampled, although unrecorded immune exposures were likely present. The donor tested CMV seronegative, placing the donor among the 350 to 400 seronegative members of the cohort. A peripheral blood sample was collected from each donor, and TCR beta sequencing was performed on peripheral blood mononuclear cells. Genomic DNA was extracted from the blood cell samples with the Qiagen DNeasy Blood Extraction Kit. Library prep was done by the immunoSEQ multiplex PCR assay. For the multiplex PCR, a mixture combining 60 forward primers for TCR Vbeta segments and 13 reverse primers for TCR Jbeta segments was used. The CDR3 region of rearranged TCR beta genes was amplified from genomic DNA by a multiplex PCR assay. The Illumina HiSeq System was used to sequence the amplified TCR beta libraries as 87-base-pair reads. Turning to the authors' computational methods: A later analysis counted approximately 84 million unique TCR beta chains across the 550 to 750 repertoires, and 9 million to 14 million of these chains were shared by at least two donors. Raw reads were error-corrected and collapsed into unique sequences by a nearest-neighbor algorithm in which closely related sequences were merged to remove PCR and sequencing errors. V, D and J gene segments were assigned by aligning CDR3 sequences to IMGT reference sequences. Each retained sequence needed at least a six-nucleotide match to both a V gene segment and a J gene segment. A rearrangement was called productive if the CDR3 had no stop codons and remained in frame with V and J, and every other rearrangement was called non-productive. Following IMGT convention, CDR3 was defined as the stretch from the second conserved V-encoded cysteine to the conserved J-encoded phenylalanine. The earlier analysis of approximately 500 of the donors excluded sequences that lacked an unambiguous match to a single V gene segment. An earlier analysis of 587 of the donors called V segments functional above 56.7% productive rearrangements and segregating when the between-donor standard deviation exceeded 5%. A statistical classification framework was built to diagnose cytomegalovirus status from the catalog of TCR beta chain sequences. In a later analysis, TCR nucleotide sequences were compared against IMGT/GENE-DB human TR gene sequences so that V and J genes could be assigned. A later analysis assigned CDR3 sequences and most-parsimonious VDJ recombination scenarios with the TCRdist pipeline. In a later analysis, every TCR beta chain was defined by the combination of its CDR3 amino acid sequence and its V-gene family, and reads without a unique V-gene family were dropped. To address suspected cross-contamination and a sequencing artifact, a later analysis removed some 620 highly shared, low-generation-probability nucleotide sequences. In a later analysis, a clonal expansion index was calculated for each public chain from normalized within-repertoire ranks of inferred template counts. A later analysis computed generation probabilities with a VDJ recombination model fitted to out-of-frame rearrangements, and checked the results against IGoR. In a later analysis, TCR-TCR, TCR-HLA and TCR-CMV co-occurrence was scored with hypergeometric tests, and a repertoire-size bias correction was applied to TCR pairs. False discovery rates were estimated in a later analysis by permuting HLA or CMV assignments 20 times. In a later analysis, co-occurring TCRs were grouped using DBSCAN, with TCRdist sequence similarity added in when clustering inside HLA-allele-positive subsets. For co-occurrence clustering, repertoires with fewer than 30,000 or more than 120,000 public chains were excluded, along with roughly 5 repertoires with anomalous nucleotide sharing. TCRdb took over this immuneACCESS table, retaining in-frame rearrangements with V and J assigned. Such tables are incomplete; in checked studies, under half of the missing clones stem from an unresolved V gene, and the remainder is unexplained. The DNA was the basis for D and trimming; V, J and clone size are from that table. This sample lists under 250,000 clones; about 79% were detected once. Of the sample, 1.5% to 2% falls within the top ten clones.

The CDR3 holds 15 amino acids from the cysteine to the phenylalanine. The DNA shown is the 45-base CDR3, in frame from base 1. The germline V gene supplies CDR1 ENHRY and CDR2 SYGVKD. A note on this clone: Its antigen has not been determined. One junction end disagrees with the germline gene, perhaps due to a read error.

Sequencing used PBMCs. The chain is made from TRBV10-3 and TRBJ2-2, with TRBD2 identical over 10 junction bases. This receptor was taken from a male donor in good health and CMV-seronegative. The CDR3 region has the sequence CAISETSGNTGELLF. The base sequence is TGTGCCATCAGTGAGACTAGCGGGAACACCGGGGAGCTGCTTTTT.